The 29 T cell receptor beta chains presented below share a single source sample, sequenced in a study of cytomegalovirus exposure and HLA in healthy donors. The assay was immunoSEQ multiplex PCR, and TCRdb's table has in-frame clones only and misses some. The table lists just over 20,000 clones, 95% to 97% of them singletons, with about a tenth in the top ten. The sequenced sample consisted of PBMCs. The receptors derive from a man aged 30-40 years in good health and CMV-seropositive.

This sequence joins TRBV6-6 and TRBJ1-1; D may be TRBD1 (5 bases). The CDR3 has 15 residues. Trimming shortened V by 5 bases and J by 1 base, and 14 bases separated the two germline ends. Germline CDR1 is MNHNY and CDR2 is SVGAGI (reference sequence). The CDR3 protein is CASSPQGGGNTEAFF. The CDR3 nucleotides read TGTGCCAGCAGTCCCCAGGGTGGCGGGAACACTGAAGCTTTCTTT.

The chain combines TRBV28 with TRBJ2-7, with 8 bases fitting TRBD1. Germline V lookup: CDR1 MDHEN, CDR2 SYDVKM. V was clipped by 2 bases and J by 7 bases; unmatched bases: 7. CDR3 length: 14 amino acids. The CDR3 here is CASSLRQGMREQYF. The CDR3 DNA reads TGTGCCAGCAGTTTAAGACAGGGGATGAGGGAGCAGTACTTC.

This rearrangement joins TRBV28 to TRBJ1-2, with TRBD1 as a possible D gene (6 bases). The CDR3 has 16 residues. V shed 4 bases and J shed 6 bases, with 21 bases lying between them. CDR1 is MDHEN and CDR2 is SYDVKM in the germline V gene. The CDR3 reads CASSSNTGKQGDGYTF. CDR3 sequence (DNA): TGTGCCAGCAGTTCAAATACAGGGAAACAAGGGGATGGCTACACCTTC.

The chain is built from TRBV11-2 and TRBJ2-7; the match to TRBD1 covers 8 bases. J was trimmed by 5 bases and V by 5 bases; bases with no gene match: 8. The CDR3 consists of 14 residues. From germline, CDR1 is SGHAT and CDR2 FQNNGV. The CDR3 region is CASSPRQGWDEQYF. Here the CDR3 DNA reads TGTGCCAGCAGCCCCCGACAGGGGTGGGACGAGCAGTACTTC.

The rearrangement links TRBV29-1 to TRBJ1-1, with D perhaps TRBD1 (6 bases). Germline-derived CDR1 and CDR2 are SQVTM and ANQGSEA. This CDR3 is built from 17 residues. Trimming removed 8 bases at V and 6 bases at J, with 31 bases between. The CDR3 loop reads CSTGARDRSLLDSEAFF. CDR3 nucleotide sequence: TGCAGCACTGGCGCAAGAGACAGGAGCCTCCTGGACTCTGAAGCTTTCTTT.

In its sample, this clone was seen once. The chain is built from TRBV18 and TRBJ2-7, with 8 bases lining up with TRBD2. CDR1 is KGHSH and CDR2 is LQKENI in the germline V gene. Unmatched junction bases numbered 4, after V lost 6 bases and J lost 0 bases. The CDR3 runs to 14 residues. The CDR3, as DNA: TGTGCCAGCTCCTCTAGCGGGCGCTCCTACGAGCAGTACTTC. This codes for CASSSSGRSYEQYF.

CDR3 sequence reads: CASSTPIISGNSYEQYF. The CDR3 region has the DNA TGTGCCAGCAGCACACCAATTATCAGCGGCAACTCCTACGAGCAGTACTTC. The J gene is TRBJ2-7, the V gene TRBV7-8; possible D gene TRBD2, 5 bases. The CDR3 is made up of 17 amino acids. Trimming shortened V by 5 bases and J by 0 bases, and 20 bases separated the two germline ends. Germline CDR1 reads SGHVS; CDR2 reads FQNEAQ.

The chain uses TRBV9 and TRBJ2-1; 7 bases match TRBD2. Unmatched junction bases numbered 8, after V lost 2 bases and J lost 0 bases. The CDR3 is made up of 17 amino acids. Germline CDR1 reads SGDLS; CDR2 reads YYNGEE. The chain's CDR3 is CASSVRWGGSSYNEQFF. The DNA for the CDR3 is TGTGCCAGCAGCGTGAGGTGGGGAGGGAGCTCCTACAATGAGCAGTTCTTC.

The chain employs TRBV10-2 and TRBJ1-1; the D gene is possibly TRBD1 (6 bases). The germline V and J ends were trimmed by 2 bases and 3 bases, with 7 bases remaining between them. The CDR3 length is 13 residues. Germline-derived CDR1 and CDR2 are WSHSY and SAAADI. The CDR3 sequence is CASSEKGDTEAFF. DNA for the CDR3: TGCGCCAGCAGTGAGAAGGGGGACACTGAAGCTTTCTTT.

CDR3 coding DNA: TGTGCCAGCAGTTACGGTAGCATCGGCACAGATACGCAGTATTTT. It is translated as CASSYGSIGTDTQYF. The rearrangement joins TRBV28 to TRBJ2-3; no reliable D call. V was clipped by 4 bases and J by 1 base, with 12 bases between them. The germline V gene has CDR1 MDHEN and CDR2 SYDVKM. This CDR3 is 15 amino acids long.

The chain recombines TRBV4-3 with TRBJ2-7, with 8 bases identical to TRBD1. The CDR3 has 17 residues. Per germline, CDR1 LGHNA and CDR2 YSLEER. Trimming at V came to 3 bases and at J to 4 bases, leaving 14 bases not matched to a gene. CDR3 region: CASSHPPTQGARYEQYF. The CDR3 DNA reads TGCGCCAGCAGCCACCCCCCAACGCAGGGGGCTCGATACGAGCAGTACTTC.

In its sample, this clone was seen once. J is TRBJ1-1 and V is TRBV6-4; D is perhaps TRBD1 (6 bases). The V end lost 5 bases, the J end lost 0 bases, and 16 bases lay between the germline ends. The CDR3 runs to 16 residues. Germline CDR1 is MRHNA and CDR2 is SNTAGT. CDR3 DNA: TGTGCCAGCAGTAACCATCGGGGGGCGATGAACACTGAAGCTTTCTTT. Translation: CASSNHRGAMNTEAFF.

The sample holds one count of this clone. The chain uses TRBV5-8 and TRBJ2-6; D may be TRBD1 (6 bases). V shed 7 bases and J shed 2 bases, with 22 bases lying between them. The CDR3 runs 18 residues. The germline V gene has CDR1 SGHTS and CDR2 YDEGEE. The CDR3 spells CASVRFTGITTGANVLTF. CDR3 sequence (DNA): TGTGCCAGCGTGAGGTTCACAGGGATCACAACTGGGGCCAACGTCCTGACTTTC. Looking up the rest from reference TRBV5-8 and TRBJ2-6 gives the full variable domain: EAGVTQSPTHLIKTRGQQATLRCSPISGHTSVYWYQQALGLGLQFLLWYDEGEERNRGNFPPRFSGRQFPNYSSELNVNALELEDSALYLCASVRFTGITTGANVLTFGAGSRLTVL.

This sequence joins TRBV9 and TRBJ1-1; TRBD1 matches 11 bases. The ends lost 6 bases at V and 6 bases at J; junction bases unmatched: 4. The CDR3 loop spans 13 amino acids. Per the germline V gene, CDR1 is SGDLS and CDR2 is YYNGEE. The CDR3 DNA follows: TGTGCCAGCACCGGACAGGGGGCGGCTGAAGCTTTCTTT. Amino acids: CASTGQGAAEAFF.

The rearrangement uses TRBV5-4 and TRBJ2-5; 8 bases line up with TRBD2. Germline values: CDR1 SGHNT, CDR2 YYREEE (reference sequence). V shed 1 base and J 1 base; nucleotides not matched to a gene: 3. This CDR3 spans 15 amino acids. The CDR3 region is CASSLSGSGQETQYF. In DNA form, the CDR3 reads TGTGCCAGCAGCTTGAGCGGGAGTGGCCAAGAGACCCAGTACTTC. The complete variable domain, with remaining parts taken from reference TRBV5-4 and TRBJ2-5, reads ETGVTQSPTHLIKTRGQQVTLRCSSQSGHNTVSWYQQALGQGPQFIFQYYREEENGRGNFPPRFSGLQFPNYSSELNVNALELDDSALYLCASSLSGSGQETQYFGPGTRLLVL.

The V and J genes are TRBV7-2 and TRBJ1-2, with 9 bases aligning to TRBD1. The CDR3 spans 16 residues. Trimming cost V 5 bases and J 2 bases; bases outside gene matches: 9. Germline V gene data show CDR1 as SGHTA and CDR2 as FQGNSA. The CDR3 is CASSQTGGLGNYGYTF. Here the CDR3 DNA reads TGTGCCAGCAGCCAAACAGGGGGCTTAGGGAACTATGGCTACACCTTC.

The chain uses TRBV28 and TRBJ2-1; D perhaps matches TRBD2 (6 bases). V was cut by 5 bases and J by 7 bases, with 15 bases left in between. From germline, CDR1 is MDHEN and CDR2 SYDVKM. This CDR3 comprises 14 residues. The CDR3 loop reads CASSGEVLDNEQFF. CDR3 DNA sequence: TGTGCCAGCAGTGGGGAGGTGTTAGATAATGAGCAGTTCTTC.

CDR3 nucleotides: TGTGCCAGCAGTTTGCAGGGAACAAGTTCCTACGAGCAGTACTTC. The encoded protein is CASSLQGTSSYEQYF. J is TRBJ2-7 and V is TRBV27; D may be TRBD1 (5 bases). The V end was cut by 3 bases, the J end by 1 base, with 13 bases between. This CDR3 has 15 amino acids. Germline lookup yields CDR1 MNHEY and CDR2 SMNVEV (reference sequence).

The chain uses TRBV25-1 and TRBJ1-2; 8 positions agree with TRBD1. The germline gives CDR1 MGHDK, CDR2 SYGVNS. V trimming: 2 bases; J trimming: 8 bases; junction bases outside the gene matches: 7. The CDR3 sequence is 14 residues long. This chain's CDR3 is CASSEDGQGPGYTF. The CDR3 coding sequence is TGTGCCAGCAGTGAAGACGGACAGGGCCCGGGCTACACCTTC.

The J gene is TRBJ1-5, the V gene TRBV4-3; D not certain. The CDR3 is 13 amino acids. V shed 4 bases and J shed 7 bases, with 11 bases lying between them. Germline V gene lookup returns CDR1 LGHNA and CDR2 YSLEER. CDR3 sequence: CASSLKTGQPQHF. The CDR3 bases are TGCGCCAGCAGCCTCAAAACGGGGCAGCCCCAGCATTTT.

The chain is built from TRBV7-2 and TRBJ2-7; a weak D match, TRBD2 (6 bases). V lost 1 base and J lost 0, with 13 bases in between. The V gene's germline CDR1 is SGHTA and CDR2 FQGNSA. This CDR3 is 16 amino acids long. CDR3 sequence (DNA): TGTGCCAGCAGCTTAGGTGATCAAGCGGGCTCCTACGAGCAGTACTTC. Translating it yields CASSLGDQAGSYEQYF.

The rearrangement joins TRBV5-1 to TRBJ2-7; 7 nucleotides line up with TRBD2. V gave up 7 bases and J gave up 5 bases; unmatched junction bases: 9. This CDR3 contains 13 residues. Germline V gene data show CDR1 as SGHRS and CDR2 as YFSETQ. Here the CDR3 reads CASQRGLSDEQYF. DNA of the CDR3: TGCGCCAGCCAAAGGGGACTATCTGACGAGCAGTACTTC.

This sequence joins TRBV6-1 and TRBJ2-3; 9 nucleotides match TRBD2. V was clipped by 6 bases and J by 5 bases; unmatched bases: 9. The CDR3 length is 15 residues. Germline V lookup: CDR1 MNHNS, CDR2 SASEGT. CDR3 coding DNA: TGTGCCAGCAGAAGGCTAGCGGGAATGGGAGATACGCAGTATTTT. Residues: CASRRLAGMGDTQYF.

DNA of the CDR3: TGTGCCAGCAGTACAGGACTAGCGGGAACCTACAATGAGCAGTTCTTC. As protein: CASSTGLAGTYNEQFF. The V and J genes are TRBV27 and TRBJ2-1, with 12 positions matching TRBD2. The germline V gene encodes CDR1 MNHEY and CDR2 SMNVEV (reference sequence). The CDR3 runs 16 residues. Trimming took 5 bases from V and 2 from J; bases not matched to a gene: 4.

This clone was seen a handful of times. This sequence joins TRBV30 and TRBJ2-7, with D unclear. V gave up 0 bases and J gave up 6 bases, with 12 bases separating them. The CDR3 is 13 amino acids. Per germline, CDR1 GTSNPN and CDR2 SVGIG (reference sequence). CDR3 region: CAWSVTPSGEQYF. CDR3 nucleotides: TGTGCCTGGAGTGTGACCCCTTCGGGCGAGCAGTACTTC.

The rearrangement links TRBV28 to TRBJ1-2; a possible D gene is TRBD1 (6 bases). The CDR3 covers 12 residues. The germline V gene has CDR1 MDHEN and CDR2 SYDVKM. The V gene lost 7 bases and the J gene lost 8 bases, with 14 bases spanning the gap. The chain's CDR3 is CASTLGGDGYTF. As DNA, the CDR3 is TGTGCCAGCACCCTAGGGGGGGACGGCTACACCTTC.

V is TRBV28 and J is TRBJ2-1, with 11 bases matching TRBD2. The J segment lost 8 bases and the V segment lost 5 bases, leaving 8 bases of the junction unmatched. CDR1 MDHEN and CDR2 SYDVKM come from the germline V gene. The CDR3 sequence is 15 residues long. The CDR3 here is CASSKTSGRGYEQFF. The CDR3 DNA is TGTGCCAGCAGTAAAACTAGCGGGAGAGGATATGAGCAGTTCTTC. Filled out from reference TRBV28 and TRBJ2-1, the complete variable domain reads DVKVTQSSRYLVKRTGEKVFLECVQDMDHENMFWYRQDPGLGLRLIYFSYDVKMKEKGDIPEGYSVSREKKERFSLILESASTNQTSMYLCASSKTSGRGYEQFFGPGTRLTVL.

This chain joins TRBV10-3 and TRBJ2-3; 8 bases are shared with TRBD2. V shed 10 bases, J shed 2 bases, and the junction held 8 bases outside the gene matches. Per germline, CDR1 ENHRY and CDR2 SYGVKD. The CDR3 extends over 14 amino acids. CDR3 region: CATGGELNTDTQYF. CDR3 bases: TGTGCCACCGGGGGGGAATTGAACACAGATACGCAGTATTTT.

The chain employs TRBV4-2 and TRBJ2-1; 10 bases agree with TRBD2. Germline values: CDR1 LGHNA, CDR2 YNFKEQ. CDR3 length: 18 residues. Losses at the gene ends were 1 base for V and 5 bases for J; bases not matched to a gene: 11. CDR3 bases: TGTGCCAGCAGCCAAGTCACAGCGGGAGGGCCGGGGGACAATGAGCAGTTCTTC. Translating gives CASSQVTAGGPGDNEQFF.